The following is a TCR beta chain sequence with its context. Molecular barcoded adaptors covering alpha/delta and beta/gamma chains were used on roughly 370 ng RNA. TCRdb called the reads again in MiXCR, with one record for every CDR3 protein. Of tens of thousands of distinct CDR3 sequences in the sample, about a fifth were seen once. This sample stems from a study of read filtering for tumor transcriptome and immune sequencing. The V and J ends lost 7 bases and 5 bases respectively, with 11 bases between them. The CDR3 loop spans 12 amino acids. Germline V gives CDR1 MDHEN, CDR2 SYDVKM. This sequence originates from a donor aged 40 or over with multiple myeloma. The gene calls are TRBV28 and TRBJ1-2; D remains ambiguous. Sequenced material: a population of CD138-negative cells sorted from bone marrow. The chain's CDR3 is CASTGGLYGYTF. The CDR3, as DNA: TGTGCCAGCACGGGAGGGCTATATGGCTACACCTTC.